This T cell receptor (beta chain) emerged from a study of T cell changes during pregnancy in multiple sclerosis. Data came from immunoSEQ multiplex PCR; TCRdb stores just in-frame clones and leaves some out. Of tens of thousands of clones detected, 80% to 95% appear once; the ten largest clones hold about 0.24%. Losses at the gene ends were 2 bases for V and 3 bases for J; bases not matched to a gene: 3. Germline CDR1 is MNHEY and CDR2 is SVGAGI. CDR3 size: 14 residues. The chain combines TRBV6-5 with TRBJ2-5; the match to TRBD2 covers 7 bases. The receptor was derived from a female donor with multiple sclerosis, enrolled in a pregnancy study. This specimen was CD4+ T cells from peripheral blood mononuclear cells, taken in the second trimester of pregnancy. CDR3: CASSYGGGEETQYF. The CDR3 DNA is TGTGCCAGCAGTTACGGGGGGGGTGAAGAGACCCAGTACTTC.